This T cell receptor beta chain was obtained from a study of patients and donors after allogeneic stem cell transplantation. CDR1 is DFQATT and CDR2 is SNEGSKA in the germline V gene (reference sequence). The CDR3 is made up of 13 amino acids. V was cut by 6 bases and J by 8 bases, with 14 bases left in between. This clonotype was found a few times. TCRdb analysed the RT-PCR reads with MiXCR anew, one entry per CDR3 protein. The sample comprises tens of thousands of distinct CDR3 sequences, less than 30% of which are singletons, and 26% rests with the top ten. The sequence came from a human donor who was either an allogeneic HSCT recipient or a stem cell or donor lymphocyte infusion donor (not recorded which). It is not recorded whose cells these are; they may come from a transplant donor. Sequencing was carried out using blood, either unsorted or a sorted T cell fraction (not recorded which). The chain is built from TRBV20-1 and TRBJ1-6, with TRBD1 as a possible D gene (5 bases). The CDR3 DNA reads as TGCAGTGCGCAACAGGAGATGGATTCACCCCTCCACTTT. It specifies CSAQQEMDSPLHF.